The present T cell receptor beta chain was sequenced within a study of T cell changes during pregnancy in multiple sclerosis. The V end was cut by 0 bases, the J end by 1 base, with 16 bases between. CDR3 length equals 18 residues. Per germline, CDR1 SGHNT and CDR2 YYREEE (reference sequence). Sequenced by immunoSEQ multiplex PCR; TCRdb stores in-frame clones only, minus some. The sample records under 75,000 clones, around 90% being singletons. This sequence joins TRBV5-4 and TRBJ2-2; D uncertain. The source of this sequence is a female donor with multiple sclerosis, enrolled in a pregnancy study. The input for sequencing was peripheral blood, taken in the first trimester of pregnancy. The CDR3 region is CASSLDALIVVNTGELFF. The CDR3 region has the DNA TGTGCCAGCAGCTTGGACGCCCTAATAGTTGTGAACACCGGGGAGCTGTTTTTT.